This T cell receptor beta chain is drawn from a study of OX40 agonist ivuxolimab in advanced cancers. Concerning this clone itself: Its antigen remains unidentified.

Assay: immunoSEQ multiplex PCR; the TCRdb copy retains only in-frame clones and omits some. The sample holds about 33,000 clones; approximately 84% are singletons and the top ten take around a fifth. Study findings and constraints: Clones of CD4+ and CD8+ blood T cells grew by week 6 at doses of 0.1 to 3.0 mg/kg.

The TCR sequence derives from an adult with an advanced solid tumor such as melanoma, head and neck, liver or kidney cancer. The specimen was CD4+ or CD8+ T cells sorted from blood, collected in a trial of the OX40 agonist ivuxolimab.

The CDR3 is CATSNRGWASNQPQHF. In DNA, the CDR3 is TGTGCCACCAGTAACAGGGGATGGGCCAGCAATCAGCCCCAGCATTTT. The chain has TRBV15 and TRBJ1-5, with 7 bases fitting TRBD1. This CDR3 comprises 16 residues. Germline V lookup: CDR1 LNHNV, CDR2 YYDKDF (reference sequence). Losses at the gene ends were 6 bases for V and 1 base for J; bases not matched to a gene: 9. Full variable domain (rest looked up from reference TRBV15 and TRBJ1-5): DAMVIQNPRYQVTQFGKPVTLSCSQTLNHNVMYWYQQKSSQAPKLLFHYYDKDFNNEADTPDNFQSRRPNTSFCFLDIRSPGLGDTAMYLCATSNRGWASNQPQHFGDGTRLSIL.